The T cell receptor beta chain described here comes from a study of cytomegalovirus exposure and HLA in healthy donors. Study-level results: Reportedly, cytomegalovirus status was diagnosed with high sensitivity and specificity. It was approximately 170 TCR beta chains that were listed as cytomegalovirus-associated.

With regard to this clone: Antigen: not known.

Deletions cut 6 bases from V and 5 bases from J, with 11 bases between. The CDR3 is 14 amino acids. CDR1 MDHEN and CDR2 SYDVKM come from the germline V gene. The validation cohort, a group of over a hundred subjects, included the donors and was separate from the roughly 670-subject first cohort. Profiled with immunoSEQ multiplex PCR; TCRdb holds only in-frame clones, not every one. The data show more than 130,000 clones, around 88% seen once. Specimen: PBMCs. This sequence originates from a woman aged 18-35 years in good health and CMV-seropositive. The chain joins TRBV28 to TRBJ1-6; weak D call: TRBD1 (6 bases). The CDR3 sequence is CASRPRQDNSPLHF. The CDR3, as DNA: TGTGCCAGCAGGCCTCGACAGGATAATTCACCCCTCCACTTT. The complete variable domain, with remaining parts taken from reference TRBV28 and TRBJ1-6, reads DVKVTQSSRYLVKRTGEKVFLECVQDMDHENMFWYRQDPGLGLRLIYFSYDVKMKEKGDIPEGYSVSREKKERFSLILESASTNQTSMYLCASRPRQDNSPLHFGNGTRLTVT.